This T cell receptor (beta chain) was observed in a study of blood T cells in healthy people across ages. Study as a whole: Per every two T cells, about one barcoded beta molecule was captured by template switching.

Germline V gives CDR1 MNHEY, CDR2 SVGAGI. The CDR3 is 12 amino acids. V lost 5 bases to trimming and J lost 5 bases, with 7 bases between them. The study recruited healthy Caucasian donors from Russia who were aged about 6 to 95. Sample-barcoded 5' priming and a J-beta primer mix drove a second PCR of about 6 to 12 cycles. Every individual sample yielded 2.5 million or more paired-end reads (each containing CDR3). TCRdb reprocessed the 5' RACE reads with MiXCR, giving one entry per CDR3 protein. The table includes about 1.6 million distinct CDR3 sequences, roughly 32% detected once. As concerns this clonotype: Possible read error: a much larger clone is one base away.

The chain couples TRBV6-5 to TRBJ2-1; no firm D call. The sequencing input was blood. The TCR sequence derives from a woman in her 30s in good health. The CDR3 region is CASSTEHNEQFF. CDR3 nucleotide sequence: TGTGCCAGCAGTACAGAGCACAATGAGCAGTTCTTC.